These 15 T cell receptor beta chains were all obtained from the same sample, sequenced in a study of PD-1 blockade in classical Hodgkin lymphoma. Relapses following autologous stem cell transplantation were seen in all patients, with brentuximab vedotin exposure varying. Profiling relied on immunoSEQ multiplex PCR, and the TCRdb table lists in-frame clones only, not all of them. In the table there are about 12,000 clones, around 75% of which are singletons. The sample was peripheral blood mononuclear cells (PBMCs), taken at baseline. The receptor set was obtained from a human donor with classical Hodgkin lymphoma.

Written as DNA, the CDR3 is TGTGCCATCAGTGAATTCTCCTACGAGCAGTACTTC. This gives the protein CAISEFSYEQYF. This rearrangement joins TRBV10-3 to TRBJ2-7; no firm D call. This CDR3 region has 12 residues. Germline V CDR1 and CDR2: ENHRY, SYGVKD. Trimming shortened V by 3 bases and J by 0 bases, and 3 bases separated the two germline ends.

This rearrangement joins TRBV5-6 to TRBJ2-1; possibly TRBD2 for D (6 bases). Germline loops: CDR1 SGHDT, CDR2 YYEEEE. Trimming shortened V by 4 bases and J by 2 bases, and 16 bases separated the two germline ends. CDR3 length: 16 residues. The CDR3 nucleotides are TGTGCCAGCAGCGGGGACGGGGGAGTGGCCTACAATGAGCAGTTCTTC. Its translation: CASSGDGGVAYNEQFF.

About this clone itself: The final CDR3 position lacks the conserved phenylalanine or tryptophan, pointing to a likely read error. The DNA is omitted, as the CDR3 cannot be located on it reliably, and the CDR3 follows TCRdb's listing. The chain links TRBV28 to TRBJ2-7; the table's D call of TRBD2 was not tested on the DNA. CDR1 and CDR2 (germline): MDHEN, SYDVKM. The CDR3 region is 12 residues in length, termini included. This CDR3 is CASSSGDRPKSI.

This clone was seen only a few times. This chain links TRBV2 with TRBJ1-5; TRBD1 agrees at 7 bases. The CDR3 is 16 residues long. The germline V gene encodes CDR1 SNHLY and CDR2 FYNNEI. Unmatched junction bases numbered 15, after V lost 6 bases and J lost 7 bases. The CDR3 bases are TGTGCCAGCAGCGACCTGAATAAGGGGGCTGAGCAGCCCCAGCATTTT. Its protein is CASSDLNKGAEQPQHF.

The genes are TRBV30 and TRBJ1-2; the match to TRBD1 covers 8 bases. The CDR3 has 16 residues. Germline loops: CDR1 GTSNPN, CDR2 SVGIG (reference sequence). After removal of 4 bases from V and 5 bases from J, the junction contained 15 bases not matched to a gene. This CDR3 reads CAWTQIHTGGGYGYTF. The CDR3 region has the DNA TGTGCCTGGACCCAAATCCATACAGGGGGTGGATATGGCTACACCTTC.

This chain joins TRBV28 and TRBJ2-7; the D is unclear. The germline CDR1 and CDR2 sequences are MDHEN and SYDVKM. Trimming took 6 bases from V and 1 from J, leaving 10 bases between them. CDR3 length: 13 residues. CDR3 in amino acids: CASRMAGSYEQYF. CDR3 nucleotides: TGTGCCAGCAGGATGGCAGGATCCTACGAGCAGTACTTC.

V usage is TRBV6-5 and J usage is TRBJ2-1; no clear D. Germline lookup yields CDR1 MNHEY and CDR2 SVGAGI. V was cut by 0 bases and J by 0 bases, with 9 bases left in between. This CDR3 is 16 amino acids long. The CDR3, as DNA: TGTGCCAGCAGTTACTCAGGGATCTTCTCCTACAATGAGCAGTTCTTC. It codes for CASSYSGIFSYNEQFF.

DNA for the CDR3: TGCAGCGTTGAATCCTCAGGGGGTGAGCAGTTCTTC. Translated, it gives CSVESSGGEQFF. The rearrangement joins TRBV29-1 to TRBJ2-1, with 7 bases lining up with TRBD1. Germline CDR1 is SQVTM and CDR2 is ANQGSEA. The CDR3 loop spans 12 amino acids. Trimming removed 2 bases from V and 9 bases from J; junction bases left unmatched: 4.

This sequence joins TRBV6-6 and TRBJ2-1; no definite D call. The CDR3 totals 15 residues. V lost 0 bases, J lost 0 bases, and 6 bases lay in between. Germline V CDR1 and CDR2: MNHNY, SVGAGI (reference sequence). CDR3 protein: CASSYSRSSYNEQFF. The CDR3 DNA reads TGTGCCAGCAGTTACTCCCGGAGCTCCTACAATGAGCAGTTCTTC.

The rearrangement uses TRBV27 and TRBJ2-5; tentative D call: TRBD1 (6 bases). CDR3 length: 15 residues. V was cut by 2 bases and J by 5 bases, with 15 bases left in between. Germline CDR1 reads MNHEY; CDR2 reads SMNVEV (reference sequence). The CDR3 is CASSLKQGVVETQYF. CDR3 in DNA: TGTGCCAGCAGTTTAAAACAGGGAGTTGTGGAGACCCAGTACTTC.

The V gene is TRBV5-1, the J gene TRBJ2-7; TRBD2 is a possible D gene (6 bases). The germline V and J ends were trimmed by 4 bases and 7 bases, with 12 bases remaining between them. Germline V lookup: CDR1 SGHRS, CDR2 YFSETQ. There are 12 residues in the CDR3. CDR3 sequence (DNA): TGCGCCAGCAGCCCGGGACGGGGGGAGCAGTACTTC. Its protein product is CASSPGRGEQYF. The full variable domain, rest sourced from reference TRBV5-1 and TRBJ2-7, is KAGVTQTPRYLIKTRGQQVTLSCSPISGHRSVSWYQQTPGQGLQFLFEYFSETQRNKGNFPGRFSGRQFSNSRSEMNVSTLELGDSALYLCASSPGRGEQYFGPGTRLTVT.

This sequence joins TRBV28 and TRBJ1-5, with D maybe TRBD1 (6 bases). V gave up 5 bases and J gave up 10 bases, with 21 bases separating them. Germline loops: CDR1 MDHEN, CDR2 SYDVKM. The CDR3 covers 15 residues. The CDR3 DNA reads TGTGCCAGCAGTCTCCCCGACAGGCCCGGGGGACCCCAGCATTTT. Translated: CASSLPDRPGGPQHF.

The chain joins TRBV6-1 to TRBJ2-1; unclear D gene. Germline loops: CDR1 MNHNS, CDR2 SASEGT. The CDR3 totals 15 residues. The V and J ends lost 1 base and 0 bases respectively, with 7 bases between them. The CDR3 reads CASSEGWHSYNEQFF. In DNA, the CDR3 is TGTGCCAGCAGTGAAGGATGGCACTCCTACAATGAGCAGTTCTTC.

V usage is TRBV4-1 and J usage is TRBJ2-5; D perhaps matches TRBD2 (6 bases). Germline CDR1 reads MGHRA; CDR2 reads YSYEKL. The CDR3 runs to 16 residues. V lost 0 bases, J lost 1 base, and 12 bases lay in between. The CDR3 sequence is CASSQDHLGGQETQYF. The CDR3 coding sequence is TGCGCCAGCAGCCAAGATCACCTGGGAGGCCAAGAGACCCAGTACTTC.

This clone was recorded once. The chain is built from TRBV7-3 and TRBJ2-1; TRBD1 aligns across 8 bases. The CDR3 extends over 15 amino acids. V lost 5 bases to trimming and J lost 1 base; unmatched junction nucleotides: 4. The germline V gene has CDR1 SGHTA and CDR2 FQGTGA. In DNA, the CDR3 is TGTGCCAGCAGCCCCAGGACAGGGTCCTACAATGAGCAGTTCTTC. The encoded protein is CASSPRTGSYNEQFF. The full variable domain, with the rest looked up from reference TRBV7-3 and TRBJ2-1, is GAGVSQTPSNKVTEKGKYVELRCDPISGHTALYWYRQSLGQGPEFLIYFQGTGAADDSGLPNDRFFAVRPEGSVSTLKIQRTERGDSAVYLCASSPRTGSYNEQFFGPGTRLTVL.